These T cell receptor beta chains were read from a single sample in a study of T cell responses to AZD1222 COVID-19 vaccine. Using immunoSEQ multiplex PCR, the repertoire was profiled, and TCRdb retains in-frame clones only, with some absent. The table shows fewer than 120,000 clones, with around 90% occurring only once. This specimen was peripheral blood, taken on day 0 of AZD1222 vaccination. All receptors derive from an adult in good health. Each CDR3 is given with its conserved first and last residue. The order of the fields is J gene, D gene, V gene, CDR3 DNA, CDR3 protein. The D gene is left open where the match is weak.

J gene: TRBJ2-7; D gene: TRBD1; V gene: TRBV5-5; CDR3 DNA: TGTGCCAGCAGCCCCGGGACAGGGAACTACGAGCAGTACTTC; CDR3 protein: CASSPGTGNYEQYF
J gene: TRBJ2-3; D gene: .; V gene: TRBV7-2; CDR3 DNA: TGTGCCAGCAGCTTTCTGGCCAATGCAGATACGCAGTATTTT; CDR3 protein: CASSFLANADTQYF
J gene: TRBJ1-1; D gene: .; V gene: TRBV6-4; CDR3 DNA: TGTGCCAGCAGCTGGGGGCCAGTTTCTGAAGCTTTCTTT; CDR3 protein: CASSWGPVSEAFF
J gene: TRBJ2-7; D gene: TRBD1; V gene: TRBV2; CDR3 DNA: TGTGCCAGCACTTACGTCACAGGGGGAGAGCAGTACTTC; CDR3 protein: CASTYVTGGEQYF
J gene: TRBJ1-1; D gene: TRBD1; V gene: TRBV3-1/TRBV3-2; CDR3 DNA: TGTGCCAGCAGCTCGACAGGGGGTGACACTGAAGCTTTCTTT; CDR3 protein: CASSSTGGDTEAFF
J gene: TRBJ1-5; D gene: TRBD1; V gene: TRBV28; CDR3 DNA: TGTGCCAGCAGCTCCGGGACAGGGGGCGCCGTCTTGGGTCAGCCCCAGCATTTT; CDR3 protein: CASSSGTGGAVLGQPQHF
J gene: TRBJ2-6; D gene: .; V gene: TRBV28; CDR3 DNA: TGTGCCAGCAGTCTCCGGGGAGGGGCCAACGTCCTGACTTTC; CDR3 protein: CASSLRGGANVLTF
J gene: TRBJ1-2; D gene: .; V gene: TRBV19; CDR3 DNA: TGTGCCAGTAGTTTAGGGCGATGGGGCTACACCTTC; CDR3 protein: CASSLGRWGYTF
J gene: TRBJ2-7; D gene: TRBD2; V gene: TRBV4-3; CDR3 DNA: TGCGCCAGCAGCCTGCAGCGGGGGGACTTCTACGAGCAGTACTTC; CDR3 protein: CASSLQRGDFYEQYF
J gene: TRBJ2-1; D gene: TRBD2; V gene: TRBV24-1; CDR3 DNA: TGTGCCACCGCTAGGACTAGCGGGGGGGGTGATGAGCAGTTCTTC; CDR3 protein: CATARTSGGGDEQFF